This T cell receptor (beta chain) was found in a study of blood T cell repertoires in COVID-19. Measured with immunoSEQ multiplex PCR; TCRdb has only the in-frame clones, and not every one. The sample carries 95,000 to 150,000 clones, about 94% recorded once. This CDR3 contains 14 residues. Germline CDR1 and CDR2: KGHSH and LQKENI. V gave up 1 base and J gave up 3 bases, with 9 bases separating them. Sequenced input: peripheral blood. This sequence originates from a man aged 50 or older with COVID-19, enrolled during active disease. J is TRBJ2-5 and V is TRBV18; D is perhaps TRBD1 (6 bases). The CDR3 is CASSPRPGEETQYF. In DNA, the CDR3 is TGTGCCAGCTCACCACGACCAGGGGAAGAGACCCAGTACTTC.